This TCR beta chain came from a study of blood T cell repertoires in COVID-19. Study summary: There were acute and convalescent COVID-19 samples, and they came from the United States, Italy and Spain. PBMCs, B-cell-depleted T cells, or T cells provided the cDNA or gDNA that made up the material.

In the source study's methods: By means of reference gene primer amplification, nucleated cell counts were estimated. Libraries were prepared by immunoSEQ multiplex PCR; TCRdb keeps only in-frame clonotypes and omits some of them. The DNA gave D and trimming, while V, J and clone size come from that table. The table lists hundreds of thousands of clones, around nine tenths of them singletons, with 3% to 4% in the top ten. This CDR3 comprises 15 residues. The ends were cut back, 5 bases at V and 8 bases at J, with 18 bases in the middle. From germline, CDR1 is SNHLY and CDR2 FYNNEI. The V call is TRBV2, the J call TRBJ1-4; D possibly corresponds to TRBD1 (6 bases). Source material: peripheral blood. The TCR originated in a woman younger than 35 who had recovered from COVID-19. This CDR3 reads CASSTNRALGEKLFF. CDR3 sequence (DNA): TGTGCCAGCAGTACAAACAGGGCCCTTGGGGAAAAACTGTTTTTT.